Following are 15 T cell receptor beta chains from one sample sequenced in a study of identical twins (dated by TCRdb to the mid-2010s). Receptor libraries were prepared by 5' RACE. TCRdb shows the sequencer as Illumina HiSeq 2000. TCRdb trimmed public reads at Q25 via fastp, called clones via MiXCR and kept in-frame beta chains. Here each entry gathers all rows of one CDR3 protein and keeps the most common genes and DNA. The sample records under 900,000 distinct CDR3 sequences, about 12% of which are singletons. The leading ten clones occupy around 1.5% of the sample. A further study also used this sample, focusing on yellow fever vaccine responses in identical twins.

The material sequenced was PBMCs. The source of these receptors is a woman between 18 and 30 years old in good health.

This clonotype was observed a few times. The gene calls are TRBV4-1 and TRBJ1-6; 9 nucleotides agree with TRBD1. Germline CDR1 MGHRA, CDR2 YSYEKL. The CDR3 contains 15 residues. V gave up 6 bases and J gave up 1 base; unmatched junction bases: 1. The CDR3 coding sequence is TGCGCCAGCAGACAGGGGGCATCCTATAATTCACCCCTCCACTTT. Residues: CASRQGASYNSPLHF.

This clonotype was seen more than once but under ten times. V usage is TRBV3-1 and J usage is TRBJ2-4, with D unresolved. Germline V CDR1 and CDR2: LGHDT, YNNKEL (reference sequence). This CDR3 region has 14 residues. Trimming took off 2 bases at V and 9 bases at J, with 14 bases between the two ends. CDR3 nucleotide sequence: TGTGCCAGCAGCCAACACGGCCAAGGCGGCATTCAGTACTTC. Translation gives CASSQHGQGGIQYF.

This clonotype was observed a handful of times. The chain recombines TRBV9 with TRBJ2-1; D is possibly TRBD2 (6 bases). V was clipped by 0 bases and J by 8 bases, with 12 bases between them. CDR3 length: 14 amino acids. Germline CDR1 SGDLS, CDR2 YYNGEE. The CDR3 loop reads CASSVVSSDDEQFF. In DNA form, the CDR3 reads TGTGCCAGCAGCGTAGTGTCTAGCGACGATGAGCAGTTCTTC.

This clonotype was found a few times. The J gene is TRBJ1-1, the V gene TRBV21-1; the D call of TRBD1 is as the table states it, not checked on the DNA. TRBV21-1 is labeled a pseudogene. This CDR3 contains 15 residues. The CDR3 loop reads CASSKTGRWGTEAFF. CDR3 sequence (DNA): TGTGCCAGCAGCAAAACAGGGAGGTGGGGCACTGAAGCTTTCTTT.

This clonotype showed up just a few times. The rearrangement joins TRBV18 to TRBJ2-3; D not resolved. Per the germline V gene, CDR1 is KGHSH and CDR2 is LQKENI. The V end was cut by 2 bases, the J end by 2 bases, with 2 bases between. This CDR3 is 12 amino acids long. CDR3 DNA: TGTGCCAGCTCACCAGTCACAGATACGCAGTATTTT. The encoded protein is CASSPVTDTQYF.

In DNA form, the CDR3 reads TGCGCCAGCAGCCACAAAGGGGAGGCCGGGGAGCTGTTTTTT. Its translation: CASSHKGEAGELFF. The genes are TRBV5-1 and TRBJ2-2, with D possibly matching TRBD2 (6 bases). The CDR3 sequence is 14 residues long. Trimming took 4 bases from V and 6 from J, leaving 13 bases between them. CDR1 is SGHRS, CDR2 YFSETQ, per germline.

This clonotype was seen a handful of times. The chain has TRBV24-1 and TRBJ1-5, with 9 bases lining up with TRBD1. The CDR3 contains 17 residues. With V trimmed by 5 bases and J by 7 bases, 14 bases remained unmatched. CDR1 is KGHDR and CDR2 is SFDVKD in the germline V gene. CDR3 protein: CATSAGQGRELGQPQHF. CDR3 coding DNA: TGTGCCACCAGTGCGGGACAGGGAAGGGAGCTAGGCCAGCCCCAGCATTTT.

Only a few counts were recorded for this clonotype. V is TRBV10-3 and J is TRBJ2-5, with 9 nucleotides matching TRBD1. From germline, CDR1 is ENHRY and CDR2 SYGVKD. The CDR3 extends over 15 amino acids. J lost 5 bases, V lost 4 bases, and 8 bases had no gene match. The CDR3 DNA is TGTGCCATCAGTGGGGGACAGGGCCCTATTGAGACCCAGTACTTC. It translates to CAISGGQGPIETQYF.

This clonotype turned up a few times. The rearrangement links TRBV20-1 to TRBJ2-5, with TRBD2 identical over 14 bases. Per germline, CDR1 DFQATT and CDR2 SNEGSKA (reference sequence). This CDR3 has 16 amino acids. Trimming at V came to 3 bases and at J to 2 bases, leaving 5 bases not matched to a gene. CDR3 bases: TGCAGTGCTAGGGCGGGACTAGCGGGAGAGCAAGAGACCCAGTACTTC. Its protein product is CSARAGLAGEQETQYF.

The chain carries TRBV7-8 and TRBJ2-7; the match to TRBD2 covers 9 bases. V gave up 5 bases and J gave up 3 bases; unmatched junction bases: 14. This CDR3 is 17 amino acids long. The germline gives CDR1 SGHVS, CDR2 FQNEAQ. Written as DNA, the CDR3 is TGTGCCAGCAGCGCAAACGGGGGACTAGCTTATTTCTACGAGCAGTACTTC. Translation gives CASSANGGLAYFYEQYF. The full variable domain, in which reference TRBV7-8 and TRBJ2-7 provide the parts outside the CDR3, is GAGVSQSPRYKVAKRGQDVALRCDPISGHVSLFWYQQALGQGPEFLTYFQNEAQLDKSGLPSDRFFAERPEGSVSTLKIQRTQQEDSAVYLCASSANGGLAYFYEQYFGPGTRLTVT.

The chain carries TRBV20-1 and TRBJ2-5; TRBD2 matches at 10 bases. With V trimmed by 5 bases and J by 3 bases, 9 bases remained unmatched. The CDR3 consists of 15 residues. The germline V gene encodes CDR1 DFQATT and CDR2 SNEGSKA (reference sequence). CDR3 protein: CSAGALAGVEETQYF. In DNA form, the CDR3 reads TGCAGTGCTGGCGCCCTAGCGGGAGTGGAAGAGACCCAGTACTTC.

This chain joins TRBV20-1 and TRBJ2-3; D perhaps matches TRBD2 (5 bases). Germline values: CDR1 DFQATT, CDR2 SNEGSKA (reference sequence). The CDR3 is made up of 15 amino acids. V lost 3 bases, J lost 0 bases, and 13 bases lay in between. CDR3 loop: CSASFPSRSTDTQYF. The CDR3 DNA reads TGCAGTGCTAGCTTTCCTAGCCGGAGCACAGATACGCAGTATTTT.

The CDR3, as DNA: TGCAGTGCTAGAGGGGACTACTACGAGCAGTACTTC. It specifies CSARGDYYEQYF. V is TRBV20-1 and J is TRBJ2-7; 7 bases agree with TRBD2. CDR3 length equals 12 residues. The ends lost 1 base at V and 3 bases at J; junction bases unmatched: 0. Germline-derived CDR1 and CDR2 are DFQATT and SNEGSKA (reference sequence).

This clonotype has a handful of counts. This chain joins TRBV20-1 and TRBJ2-4; D is unclear. V gave up 5 bases and J gave up 0 bases, with 11 bases separating them. The CDR3 is made up of 14 amino acids. Germline values: CDR1 DFQATT, CDR2 SNEGSKA (reference sequence). CDR3 protein: CSAPAPSAKNIQYF. The CDR3 DNA is TGCAGTGCTCCGGCCCCGTCAGCCAAAAACATTCAGTACTTC.

This clonotype turned up a few times. The V gene is TRBV10-3, the J gene TRBJ2-5; 8 positions match TRBD2. The germline gives CDR1 ENHRY, CDR2 SYGVKD. The V and J ends lost 4 bases and 1 base, in that order; junction bases with no gene match: 5. The CDR3 has 15 residues. The CDR3 spells CAISGGLGSQETQYF. The CDR3 DNA follows: TGTGCCATCAGTGGGGGACTAGGGAGCCAAGAGACCCAGTACTTC.